The 5 T cell receptor beta chains presented below share a single source sample, sequenced in a study of tumor-infiltrating lymphocytes in primary liver carcinoma. Priming with a constant-region primer yielded TCR beta cDNA from 400 to 550 ng total RNA. Amplification in three nested multiplex PCR rounds with slightly modified ARM-PCR gave rise to TCR beta libraries. Investigators reported that the first two PCR rounds, at roughly 10 cycles each, used TRBV1-TRBV30 forward primers with a C-beta reverse primer. TCRdb used MiXCR to reprocess the multiplex PCR reads, holding one entry per CDR3 protein. The profile covers about 210,000 distinct CDR3 sequences, with around 81% appearing a single time and 15% to 20% taken by the ten largest. The roughly 19-32 mg bulk tissue piece was not sorted before simultaneous RNA and DNA extraction. The sample comprised tumor tissue from primary liver carcinoma. These receptors were taken from a man between 40 and 49 years old with primary liver carcinoma and hepatitis B virus infection.

The V call is TRBV6-1, the J call TRBJ2-3; perhaps D is TRBD1 or TRBD2 (6 bases each). This CDR3 has 15 amino acids. The germline V gene has CDR1 MNHNS and CDR2 SASEGT. V shed 6 bases and J shed 7 bases, with 20 bases lying between them. CDR3 sequence reads: CASRDDRGPGHTQYF. As DNA, the CDR3 is TGTGCCAGCAGAGACGACCGGGGGCCGGGACATACGCAGTATTTT.

In regard to this clonotype: Its ends do not fully match the called genes, so a read error is possible. The chain couples TRBV6-6 to TRBJ2-5, with D hard to call. The CDR3 runs to 12 residues. The germline gives CDR1 MNHNY, CDR2 SVGAGI (reference sequence). CDR3: CVSSLTVETQHF. In nucleotides, the CDR3 is TGTGTCAGCAGCTTGACGGTAGAGACCCAGCACTTC.

Remarks on this clonotype: It may be a read error: a sequence one base away is much more abundant. The chain carries TRBV28 and TRBJ1-5, with a possible D match to TRBD1 (6 bases). Germline loops: CDR1 MDHEN, CDR2 SYDVKM. This CDR3 is built from 17 residues. The CDR3 DNA follows: TGTGCCAGCAGTGGGGAAAGTGGCAGGGGATCCAATCAGTCCCAGCATTTT. Its protein is CASSGESGRGSNQSQHF.

On this clonotype itself: Germline is not matched at one junction end, which may reflect a read error. The chain employs TRBV11-3 and TRBJ2-1; no firm D call. Germline V gene sequence: CDR1 SGHNT, CDR2 YENEEA. The CDR3 loop spans 14 amino acids. The CDR3 region has the DNA TGTGCCATCAGCTTAGGCGTCTCGAATAATGAGCCGTTCTTC. Translating it yields CAISLGVSNNEPFF.

The rearrangement links TRBV12-3 or TRBV12-4 to TRBJ2-7; the D is unclear. CDR3 length: 14 amino acids. V gave up 6 bases and J gave up 13 bases, with 25 bases separating them. CDR3 nucleotide sequence: TGTGCCAGCAGCTTAACGGCGGAACGTCCTAATCCTTACTTC. It codes for CASSLTAERPNPYF.